The sequence of this T cell receptor beta chain was determined in a study of OX40 agonist ivuxolimab in advanced cancers. For the wider study: Ivuxolimab was an agonistic, fully human IgG2 monoclonal antibody directed against OX40 (CD134), a costimulatory receptor. Patients were allowed to have had prior anti-PD-1, anti-PD-L1 or anti-CTLA-4 therapy, and around 37% of the dose-escalation patients had previously received checkpoint inhibitors. The dose-escalation cohort was 82.7% male with a mean age of about 60 years, ranging from 23 to 79. Of the roughly 54 patients in dose escalation, some 20 had hepatocellular carcinoma, around 15 had melanoma, 9 had renal cell carcinoma and 9 had head and neck cancer. Partial responses were achieved by three dose-escalation patients, of whom one had hepatocellular carcinoma and two had cutaneous melanoma. The monotherapy dose-escalation portion (N ≈ 50 patients) of the phase I ivuxolimab trial is reported in the paper. Peripheral TCRbeta sequencing aimed to test whether ivuxolimab altered TCR sequence diversity and caused clonal T-cell expansion. Intravenous ivuxolimab was administered to patients every 2 weeks at six dose levels: 0.01, 0.1, 0.3, 1.5, 3 and 10 mg/kg.

For sequencing of the TCRbeta CDR3 region, genomic DNA was extracted from the sorted cells. The immunoSEQ Assay was used to sequence the TCRbeta CDR3 regions. In TCRdb, the immuneACCESS table is reduced to in-frame sequences with V and J assigned. These tables do not hold every clone; where another copy was compared, an unresolved V gene accounts for under half, and the others remain unexplained. Counted in this sample were more than 80,000 clones; 91% of them appeared once. The ten largest clonotypes hold about 0.31% of the sample. Comment on this clone: Its antigen is currently not known. Nothing much larger sits one base from this clone, and base qualities are not available.

Results and caveats for the whole study, not just this receptor: At doses of 0.1 to 3.0 mg/kg, clonal expansion of both CD4+ and CD8+ blood T cells was observed from baseline to week 6. On average, CD8+ T cells showed more expanded clones than CD4+ T cells after ivuxolimab. Low levels of normalized T-cell clonal expansion were also shown by some nonresponding patients. In partial responders in the 0.1-3.0 mg/kg groups, normalized peripheral clonal expansion was found to be among the lowest, especially among CD8+ T cells. Antigen specificity was not determined for the clonally expanded peripheral T cells.

Cut back by 9 bases and 0 bases, the V and J ends lie 13 bases apart. The CDR3 starts with the cysteine, ends with the phenylalanine, and has 14 residues. Solely the CDR3 DNA is kept, with 42 bases framed from the first base. The germline V gene encodes CDR1 KGHSH and CDR2 LQKENI. Patients with a history of autoimmune disease or receiving systemic immunosuppression were excluded from the trial. Peripheral blood for TCR sequencing was collected from all dose cohorts at baseline, on cycle 4 day 1, and on cycle 7 day 1. Samples were obtained from an open-label, multicenter, first-in-human phase I dose-escalation trial of ivuxolimab. Adults with locally advanced or metastatic head and neck squamous cell, hepatocellular, melanoma or renal cell carcinoma were enrolled in the trial. Before TCR sequencing, CD4+ T cells and CD8+ T cells were sorted from peripheral blood as separate populations.

The material sequenced was CD4+ or CD8+ T cells sorted from blood, taken in a trial of the OX40 agonist ivuxolimab. The chain uses TRBV18 and TRBJ2-3; no confident D gene assignment can be made. The TCR originated in an adult with an advanced solid tumor such as melanoma, head and neck, liver or kidney cancer. CDR3 reads: CASRSAASTDTQYF. The base sequence is TGTGCCAGTCGGAGTGCAGCTAGCACAGATACGCAGTATTTT.